This entry lists 32 T cell receptor beta chains sequenced from one sample in a study of immune characterization of retroperitoneal liposarcoma. From the PCR reads, TCRdb called clonotypes with MiXCR, one entry per CDR3 protein. The sample has 2,000 to 2,500 distinct CDR3 sequences, 49% seen once. The sequencing sample was made of tumor tissue. The receptors shown here come from a female donor with retroperitoneal liposarcoma.

This clonotype was picked up a small number of times. This chain links TRBV12-3 or TRBV12-4 with TRBJ2-7; 9 bases map to TRBD2. J lost 0 bases, V lost 4 bases, and 1 base had no gene match. The CDR3 length is 14 residues. DNA for the CDR3: TGTGCCAGCAGTTCTAGCGGGACCTCCTACGAGCAGTACTTC. This encodes CASSSSGTSYEQYF.

The rearrangement uses TRBV24-1 and TRBJ2-1; D is possibly TRBD2 (5 bases). The V and J ends lost 4 bases and 2 bases respectively, with 17 bases between them. This CDR3 has 17 residues. The V gene's germline CDR1 is KGHDR and CDR2 SFDVKD. The DNA of the CDR3 is TGTGCCACCAGTGACTTCATTCCGGGATCTACCTACAATGAGCAGTTCTTC. This encodes CATSDFIPGSTYNEQFF.

This chain uses TRBV27 with TRBJ2-7; TRBD1 aligns across 11 bases. Per germline, CDR1 MNHEY and CDR2 SMNVEV (reference sequence). The junction had 6 bases not matched to a gene; V was cut back by 2 bases and J by 3 bases. The CDR3 loop spans 16 amino acids. In DNA form, the CDR3 reads TGTGCCAGCAGTTTAGGGACAGGGGGAGGGGGCTACGAGCAGTACTTC. It codes for CASSLGTGGGGYEQYF.

V usage is TRBV10-1 and J usage is TRBJ2-7; D perhaps matches TRBD2 (6 bases). In germline, CDR1 is WNHNN, CDR2 SYGVQD (reference sequence). The CDR3 runs 15 residues. V was shortened by 2 bases and J by 5 bases, with 16 bases between the two germline ends. CDR3 in DNA: TGCGCCAGCAGTGAGGGGGGGAACCCCCGCCACGAGCAGTACTTC. Protein: CASSEGGNPRHEQYF.

CDR3 residues: CASSPRTSGTDTQYF. DNA for the CDR3: TGTGCCAGCAGCCCAAGGACTAGCGGCACAGATACGCAGTATTTT. The V call is TRBV11-3, the J call TRBJ2-3; 9 nucleotides align to TRBD2. Germline lookup yields CDR1 SGHNT and CDR2 YENEEA. This CDR3 has 15 residues. V dropped 5 bases and J dropped 1; count of bases not matched to a gene: 4.

V usage is TRBV6-1 and J usage is TRBJ2-1; 7 nucleotides agree with TRBD1. The V segment lost 5 bases and the J segment 10 bases; nucleotides outside the gene matches: 5. Germline V gene sequence: CDR1 MNHNS, CDR2 SASEGT. The CDR3 loop spans 12 amino acids. In DNA form, the CDR3 reads TGTGCCAGCAGTTGGGACAGCTACGAGCAGTTCTTC. This codes for CASSWDSYEQFF.

The chain links TRBV7-6 to TRBJ2-1, with D unclear. CDR1 is SGHVS and CDR2 is FNYEAQ in the germline V gene. The CDR3 is made up of 14 amino acids. V lost 1 base and J lost 10, with 14 bases in between. Here the CDR3 reads CASSLGPTRYEQFF. The CDR3 bases are TGTGCCAGCAGCTTAGGTCCGACTCGATACGAGCAGTTCTTC.

This sequence joins TRBV6-1 and TRBJ2-1; D gene uncertain. The CDR3 is 13 amino acids. Trimming removed 1 base from V and 6 bases from J, with 7 bases in between. In germline, CDR1 is MNHNS, CDR2 SASEGT. CDR3 sequence (DNA): TGTGCCAGCAGTGAAGGAGAAACCAATGAGCAGTTCTTC. Protein sequence: CASSEGETNEQFF.

This clonotype is termed large (0.1 to 1%). This chain links TRBV12-3 or TRBV12-4 with TRBJ2-5; 12 bases match TRBD1. Near its end, the DNA agrees better with TRBJ2-7, so the J call may be wrong. This CDR3 is 14 amino acids long. The DNA for the CDR3 is TGTGCCAGCAGGGGACAGGGGGCCGGGTACGAGCAGTACTTC. Its protein is CASRGQGAGYEQYF.

The rearrangement links TRBV6-6 to TRBJ2-1; possibly TRBD2 for D (6 bases). Germline values: CDR1 MNHNY, CDR2 SVGAGI (reference sequence). Trimming pared 2 bases from V and 10 bases from J, leaving 12 bases between. The CDR3 runs to 13 residues. In DNA, the CDR3 is TGTGCCAGCAGTTACGCATGGGGGGACGAGCAGTTCTTC. Residues: CASSYAWGDEQFF.

This clonotype came up a few times. This chain uses TRBV12-3 or TRBV12-4 with TRBJ2-1; D may correspond to TRBD1 or TRBD2 (5 bases each). Trimming left V 7 bases short and J 6 bases short, with 16 bases between. CDR3 length: 14 amino acids. The CDR3 reads CASTPAGTSNEQFF. DNA for the CDR3: TGTGCCAGCACCCCTGCCGGGACCAGCAATGAGCAGTTCTTC.

This clonotype has only a few counts. The rearrangement links TRBV6-1 to TRBJ2-1; the D is unclear. The better agreement between TRBJ2-7 and the DNA end casts doubt on the J call. The CDR3 spans 13 residues. The germline V gene encodes CDR1 MNHNS and CDR2 SASEGT. The DNA of the CDR3 is TGTGCCAGCAGTGATTTAGCCTACCGCGAGCAGTACTTC. Amino acids: CASSDLAYREQYF.

The chain carries TRBV6-1 and TRBJ2-1; D might be TRBD2 (6 bases). The end of the DNA fits TRBJ2-5 better, so the J call may be wrong. The CDR3 has 14 amino acids. CDR1 MNHNS and CDR2 SASEGT come from the germline V gene. CDR3: CASSGGGSGETQYF. DNA of the CDR3: TGTGCCAGCAGTGGAGGAGGGAGTGGGGAGACCCAGTACTTC.

Relative to its sample, this clonotype is medium-sized. V gene TRBV6-1 combines with J gene TRBJ2-1, with 7 bases identical to TRBD1. The J call is doubtful: the DNA matches TRBJ2-7 better. The CDR3 has 15 residues. CDR1 and CDR2 from the germline V gene are MNHNS and SASEGT. This CDR3 is CASSESTGVGYEQYF. The CDR3 bases are TGTGCCAGCAGTGAGAGTACAGGGGTCGGCTACGAGCAGTACTTC.

This clonotype is labeled as large. The chain combines TRBV7-2 with TRBJ2-1; tentative D call: TRBD1 (5 bases). This CDR3 region has 14 residues. V was shortened by 3 bases and J by 13 bases, with 19 bases between the two germline ends. The V gene's germline CDR1 is SGHTA and CDR2 FQGNSA. This CDR3 reads CASSLSGWSETQFF. The CDR3 region has the DNA TGTGCCAGCAGCTTGTCAGGGTGGTCCGAGACCCAGTTCTTC.

A note on this clonotype: This may arise from a read error, as a much more abundant clone is one base away. The conserved final phenylalanine or tryptophan is absent from the CDR3, which likely points to a read error. DNA for the CDR3: TGTGCCAGCAGCCCGCCCACGGACTCCCGGGGGCAGTTCTTA. This encodes CASSPPTDSRGQFL. This chain uses TRBV7-2 with TRBJ2-1; a possible D gene is TRBD2 (5 bases). The CDR3 spans 14 residues. V lost 5 bases to trimming and J lost 12 bases, with 20 bases between them. Germline V gene lookup returns CDR1 SGHTA and CDR2 FQGNSA.

The chain joins TRBV6-6 to TRBJ2-3, with a tentative D call TRBD2 (6 bases). The better agreement between TRBJ2-7 and the DNA end casts doubt on the J call. Germline V lookup: CDR1 MNHNY, CDR2 SVGAGI (reference sequence). The CDR3 length is 14 residues. The CDR3 nucleotides are TGTGCCAGTAAGACGGGAGTCCCCCTCAATGAGCAGTACTTC. Amino acids: CASKTGVPLNEQYF.

The chain links TRBV6-1 to TRBJ2-1, with D perhaps matching TRBD2 (5 bases). Germline V CDR1 and CDR2: MNHNS, SASEGT. The CDR3 is 14 amino acids. Trimming took off 5 bases at V and 5 bases at J, with 13 bases between the two ends. CDR3 sequence (DNA): TGTGCCAGCAGTCCGATCGAGGGCCACAATGAGCAGTTCTTC. This gives the protein CASSPIEGHNEQFF.

The rearrangement uses TRBV7-3 and TRBJ2-3; D perhaps matches TRBD1 (6 bases). The J call may be mistaken, given a closer DNA end match to TRBJ2-5. Germline-derived CDR1 and CDR2 are SGHTA and FQGTGA. The CDR3 spans 15 residues. CDR3 residues: CASSPGPGDPETQYF. DNA for the CDR3: TGTGCCAGCAGCCCTGGCCCAGGGGATCCAGAGACCCAGTACTTC.

This clonotype has just one count. This chain uses TRBV6-1 with TRBJ1-6, with 11 bases matching TRBD1. The CDR3 is made up of 16 amino acids. The germline CDR1 and CDR2 sequences are MNHNS and SASEGT. V lost 5 bases and J lost 10; bases outside the gene matches: 10. The CDR3: CASSIPGTGGGSPLHF. CDR3 bases: TGTGCCAGCAGTATTCCCGGGACAGGGGGGGGGTCACCCCTCCACTTT.

J is TRBJ2-1 and V is TRBV27, with D uncertain. The V gene's germline CDR1 is MNHEY and CDR2 SMNVEV (reference sequence). CDR3 length: 17 residues. Deletions cut 1 base from V and 2 bases from J, with 15 bases between. For the CDR3, the DNA is TGTGCCAGCAGTTTATATGGCCCTATAGGCCCCTACAATGAGCAGTTCTTC. Protein sequence: CASSLYGPIGPYNEQFF.

This clonotype has only a few counts. The chain links TRBV12-3 or TRBV12-4 to TRBJ1-1; D gene ambiguous. The V end lost 6 bases, the J end lost 0 bases, and 14 bases lay between the germline ends. The CDR3 loop spans 15 amino acids. CDR3 DNA: TGTGCCAGCAGCTCCCCGGAGGTCATGAACACTGAAGCTTTCTTT. The encoded protein is CASSSPEVMNTEAFF.

The chain carries TRBV7-4 and TRBJ2-1, with D possibly being TRBD1 (5 bases). The DNA end lines up better with TRBJ2-5; the J call may be wrong. This CDR3 is built from 13 residues. The V gene's germline CDR1 is SGHVT and CDR2 SQSDAQ. CDR3 DNA: TGTGCCAGCAGCTTACGACAGCAAGAGACCCAGTACTTC. Translating it yields CASSLRQQETQYF.

This clonotype has only a few counts. The chain joins TRBV25-1 to TRBJ2-1; 7 bases are shared with TRBD1. The CDR3 contains 14 residues. CDR1 and CDR2 (germline): MGHDK, SYGVNS. With 6 bases clipped from V and 0 bases from J, the junction kept 2 bases outside the gene matches. The chain's CDR3 is CASRRDSSYNEQFF. CDR3 in DNA: TGTGCCAGCAGAAGGGACAGCTCCTACAATGAGCAGTTCTTC.

This clonotype was recorded a few times. DNA of the CDR3: TGTGCCAGCAGTTACTCGATTGAGAGTGGTGAGCAGTTCTTC. Translation: CASSYSIESGEQFF. The rearrangement links TRBV6-6 to TRBJ2-1, with unresolved D. Trimming shortened V by 0 bases and J by 9 bases, and 12 bases separated the two germline ends. The CDR3 sequence is 14 residues long. Germline values: CDR1 MNHNY, CDR2 SVGAGI (reference sequence).

This clonotype is classed as large. This rearrangement joins TRBV6-6 to TRBJ2-5; 9 bases match TRBD2. With 0 bases clipped from V and 11 bases from J, the junction kept 13 bases outside the gene matches. Germline-derived CDR1 and CDR2 are MNHNY and SVGAGI (reference sequence). This CDR3 is 16 amino acids long. The CDR3, as DNA: TGTGCCAGCAGTTACTCGCCGACTAGCGGTTACAATGAGCAGTACTTC. Translation: CASSYSPTSGYNEQYF.

This chain connects TRBV7-6 to TRBJ2-1; D is ambiguous. The DNA end lines up better with TRBJ2-7; the J call may be wrong. Germline V CDR1 and CDR2: SGHVS, FNYEAQ. CDR3 length equals 17 residues. The CDR3 loop reads CASSLDAAESYRYEQYF. DNA for the CDR3: TGTGCCAGCAGCTTAGACGCCGCAGAGTCCTACCGCTACGAGCAGTACTTC.

The chain is built from TRBV6-1 and TRBJ2-2; D possibly corresponds to TRBD1 (6 bases). The CDR3 is 16 residues long. Looked up from germline, CDR1 is MNHNS and CDR2 is SASEGT. Deletions cut 1 base from V and 2 bases from J, with 11 bases between. CDR3 in amino acids: CASSEGDRTNTGELFF. The CDR3 DNA follows: TGTGCCAGCAGTGAAGGTGACAGGACCAACACCGGGGAGCTGTTTTTT.

The rearrangement links TRBV6-6 to TRBJ2-3; possibly TRBD1 or TRBD2 for D (5 bases each). V lost 5 bases to trimming and J lost 0 bases, with 12 bases between them. In germline, CDR1 is MNHNY, CDR2 SVGAGI (reference sequence). The CDR3 is 15 residues long. The DNA for the CDR3 is TGTGCCAGCAGTCCTCAAGGGACGAGCACAGATACGCAGTATTTT. Translated, it gives CASSPQGTSTDTQYF.

In its sample, this clonotype was seen a few times. This rearrangement joins TRBV7-2 to TRBJ2-4; 12 bases agree with TRBD2. CDR3 length equals 16 residues. Germline assignment: CDR1 SGHTA and CDR2 FQGNSA. V dropped 4 bases and J dropped 9; count of bases not matched to a gene: 10. The CDR3 DNA follows: TGTGCCAGCAGCTCCCGGACTAGCGGGACCTACTCCATTCAGTACTTC. Residues: CASSSRTSGTYSIQYF. The whole variable domain, remainder taken from reference TRBV7-2 and TRBJ2-4, is GAGVSQSPSNKVTEKGKDVELRCDPISGHTALYWYRQSLGQGLEFLIYFQGNSAPDKSGLPSDRFSAERTGGSVSTLTIQRTQQEDSAVYLCASSSRTSGTYSIQYFGAGTRLSVL.

This clonotype turned up a few times. The V call is TRBV11-2, the J call TRBJ2-1, with a weak D call TRBD2 (5 bases). Trimming took off 0 bases at V and 1 base at J, with 7 bases between the two ends. CDR3 length equals 15 residues. Germline CDR1 reads SGHAT; CDR2 reads FQNNGV. The CDR3 sequence is CASSLEGASYNEQFF. The CDR3, as DNA: TGTGCCAGCAGCTTAGAGGGAGCTTCCTACAATGAGCAGTTCTTC.

This chain connects TRBV6-1 to TRBJ2-1, with TRBD2 matching 8 bases. The ends lost 6 bases at V and 7 bases at J; junction bases unmatched: 11. The CDR3 totals 15 residues. Looked up from germline, CDR1 is MNHNS and CDR2 is SASEGT. CDR3 sequence (DNA): TGTGCCAGCAGACCTGAAGCGGGAGTAACAAATGAGCAGTTCTTC. It encodes CASRPEAGVTNEQFF.